This record concerns one T cell receptor beta chain sequence. This clonotype was observed at least ten times. What antigen it recognizes has not been identified. No clone much larger than this one lies a single base away; base qualities are absent. This entry belongs to a study of T cells in Graves' hyperthyroidism and ophthalmopathy (dated by TCRdb to between 2018 and 2021). Background for the entire study: Peripheral blood samples were taken at initial diagnosis, before any treatment was given. A discovery cohort of 95 to 100 patients, approximately 45 with Graves' ophthalmopathy and over 55 with stable Graves' hyperthyroidism, was used to find distinguishing TCR V-J signatures. Prospective prediction of ophthalmopathy was tested in an independent validation cohort of 18 to 20 hyperthyroidism patients and 17 patients who later progressed to ophthalmopathy. The 100 discovery patients were divided at random into training and test sets in a 7:3 ratio. In about 6 Graves' hyperthyroidism patients, the study also compared T-cell repertoires from thyroid tissue with T-cell repertoires from blood. Once sampling was done, hyperthyroidism patients were given methimazole at a starting dose of 30 mg daily, whereas ophthalmopathy patients were given high-dose intravenous methylprednisolone. The paper describes TCR Vbeta CDR3 sequencing of roughly 130 peripheral blood samples, made up of some 42 ophthalmopathy patients, over 70 hyperthyroidism patients and 17 progressor patients.

CDR1 and CDR2 are read off the germline V gene as MDHEN and SYDVKM. V gives up 7 bases and J gives up 1 base, and the segment between their germline ends measures 11 bases. The CDR3 measures 14 amino acids from cysteine to phenylalanine. Only CDR3 DNA remains: 42 bases, in frame from the first base. The hyperthyroidism patients were between 18 and 65 years old and newly diagnosed, with a disease duration of less than 2 months. Exclusion was applied to patients with uncontrolled infections, other autoimmune diseases, pregnancy or lactation. Diagnoses were established on the basis of clinical symptoms, serum thyroxine and TRAb, thyroid ultrasound, and orbital computed tomography. Blood from progressor patients was drawn when they were first diagnosed with hyperthyroidism, before any ophthalmopathy symptoms appeared. PBMCs were separated from 8 to 10 ml of fresh peripheral blood using Ficoll-Paque density gradient centrifugation. Patients classed as progressors first received a Graves' hyperthyroidism diagnosis and then went on to develop ophthalmopathy during follow-up. Trizol reagent was used to extract total RNA, and RNA quality was then checked on an Agilent 2100 Bioanalyzer.

What the work shows at the level of the full study, not this receptor alone: In validation, progression to ophthalmopathy was predicted by the model with 55% to 71% sensitivity and approximately 78% specificity, a median of about 6 months before onset. No statistical method was used to set the sample size in advance, and investigators knew the group allocation. In cross-validation, a model built on a 13 V-J signature told ophthalmopathy apart from stable hyperthyroidism with approximately 90% sensitivity and around 84% specificity, and in testing the same model reached 80%/75%. Most expanded thyroid clonotypes (frequency above 0.001) were also detected in blood, a finding suggesting that blood repertoires may reflect thyroid immune responses.

The TCR beta CDR3 regions were amplified from RNA transcripts. For the first round of RT-PCR on the TCR CDR3, the HTBI primer set was used together with the Qiagen OneStep RT-PCR kit. Libraries were constructed in a second round of multiplex PCR, after which size selection and purification were performed. The libraries were sequenced on an Illumina HiSeq2000 using paired-end 100 bp reads. In the authors' own workflow: SOAPnuke was used to process the raw data, throwing out any read that contained adapters or uncalled bases, had a mean Phred below 15, or lacked an exact constant-primer or identifier match. High-quality paired reads were merged with COPE v1.2.5, and unique nucleotide sequences were defined as clonotypes. Clonotypes were aligned to IMGT TRBV, TRBD and TRBJ reference segments using MiTCR v1.1. Analysis was restricted to V-J combinations with a frequency above 0.0001, which covered 98% to 99.2% of repertoires. A TCS score was defined as the ratio of F50 (clonal expansion) to E x V (chaos), with BLOSUM62-based TCRdist applied between CDR3 peptides within each V-J. Welch's t-statistics and random forest reduced 450 to 600 V-J features to 10 to 15, which were used in a naive Bayes classifier (R e1071). TCRdb trimmed the raw reads at Q25, called clones with MiXCR and kept productive beta chains. Rows are unified per CDR3 protein, each entry keeping the most common DNA and genes. The V and J calls come from TCRdb's annotation, not from the publication. Here the sample has fewer than 450,000 distinct CDR3 sequences; 17% occur a single time. Around a third of the sample is taken by the ten largest.

Input material: blood. The chain uses TRBV28 and TRBJ2-1; the D gene assignment is ambiguous. This sequence originates from a woman between 25 and 40 years old with Graves' hyperthyroidism that later progressed to Graves' ophthalmopathy. The DNA sequence is TGTGCCAGCAACCCCACGGGTTCCTACAATGAGCAGTTCTTC. Its amino acids are CASNPTGSYNEQFF.